Listed below are T cell receptor beta chains from one sample, sequenced in a study of T cell responses to AZD1222 COVID-19 vaccine. Assay: immunoSEQ multiplex PCR; the TCRdb copy retains only in-frame clones and omits some. The sample lists approximately 150,000 clones, just under 95% occurring once. The specimen was peripheral blood, collected on day 0 of AZD1222 vaccination. The source is an adult in good health. Each CDR3 is given with its conserved first and last residue. A D gene is named only where the DNA matches it firmly. Clone size is shown for a subset of rows, as once, few, many or a class of expanded clone.

v_gene,d_gene,abundance,j_gene,CDR3aa,CDR3nt
TRBV6-1,TRBD1,once,TRBJ1-1,CASSALSEGGSTEAFF,TGTGCCAGCAGTGCCCTCTCAGAAGGGGGCAGCACTGAAGCTTTCTTT
TRBV27,TRBD1,few,TRBJ1-1,CATPTGRNTEAFF,TGTGCCACCCCGACAGGGAGGAACACTGAAGCTTTCTTT
TRBV10-2,-,-,TRBJ2-7,CASSDPGPYEQYF,TGCGCCAGCAGTGATCCAGGACCCTACGAGCAGTACTTC
TRBV20-1,-,-,TRBJ2-3,CSARHLDTQYF,TGCAGTGCCAGACATCTGGATACGCAGTATTTT
TRBV7-2,TRBD1,-,TRBJ1-2,CASSLGRGRVVGYTF,TGTGCCAGCAGCTTAGGCAGGGGGCGAGTCGTCGGCTACACCTTC
TRBV7-9,TRBD1,-,TRBJ1-6,CASSPTGRYSPLHF,TGTGCCAGCAGTCCGACAGGGAGGTATTCACCCCTCCACTTT
TRBV5-4,-,-,TRBJ1-2,CASSFWGPPGYGYTF,TGTGCCAGCAGCTTTTGGGGCCCTCCGGGGTATGGCTACACCTTC
TRBV5-1,-,-,TRBJ1-1,CASSLEGGGTEAFF,TGCGCCAGCAGCTTGGAGGGGGGAGGCACTGAAGCTTTCTTT
TRBV5-1,-,once,TRBJ2-7,CASSLGGGRTYEQYF,TGCGCCAGCAGCTTGGGTGGGGGCAGAACCTACGAGCAGTACTTC
TRBV27,-,once,TRBJ1-5,CASRDRGGGDQPQHF,TGTGCCAGCAGGGATCGGGGTGGCGGGGATCAGCCCCAGCATTTT
TRBV30,TRBD2,once,TRBJ2-1,CAWASGGSYNEQFF,TGTGCCTGGGCTAGCGGGGGTTCCTACAATGAGCAGTTCTTC
TRBV28,-,-,TRBJ1-2,CASSLIKQGYTF,TGTGCCAGCAGTTTAATCAAACAGGGCTACACCTTC
TRBV5-1,-,-,TRBJ2-7,CASSLRGSPGEQYF,TGCGCCAGCAGCTTGCGTGGTAGCCCAGGGGAGCAGTACTTC
TRBV18,-,-,TRBJ1-5,CASSLKGGLGEPQHF,TGTGCCAGCTCCCTCAAGGGAGGTTTAGGAGAACCCCAGCATTTT
TRBV18,-,-,TRBJ2-2,CASSPLAGTAGELFF,TGTGCCAGCTCACCACTGGCAGGCACGGCCGGGGAGCTGTTTTTT
TRBV9,TRBD2,-,TRBJ2-3,CASSEGGLAGGVTDTQYF,TGTGCCAGCAGCGAGGGGGGACTAGCGGGTGGAGTCACAGATACGCAGTATTTT
TRBV20-1,TRBD2,-,TRBJ2-7,CSASKGLAVSYEQYF,TGCAGTGCTAGTAAGGGACTAGCGGTGTCCTACGAGCAGTACTTC
TRBV19,-,-,TRBJ1-5,CASSPPWEGRNQPQHF,TGTGCCAGTAGTCCCCCCTGGGAGGGACGAAATCAGCCCCAGCATTTT
TRBV6-5,-,-,TRBJ2-7,CASSYSSGFSYEQYF,TGTGCCAGCAGTTACTCGAGCGGCTTCTCCTACGAGCAGTACTTC
TRBV7-8,TRBD2,-,TRBJ2-1,CASSPQRELYNEQFF,TGTGCCAGCAGCCCCCAGCGGGAACTCTACAATGAGCAGTTCTTC
TRBV7-8,-,-,TRBJ1-2,CASSSNSGRGYGYTF,TGTGCCAGCAGCTCTAACTCGGGCCGCGGATATGGCTACACCTTC
TRBV19,TRBD2,-,TRBJ2-1,CASSMATSGSTWQFF,TGTGCCAGTAGTATGGCCACTAGCGGGAGTACTTGGCAGTTCTTC
TRBV7-8,TRBD2,-,TRBJ2-1,CASSLGGLAGGGEQFF,TGTGCCAGCAGCTTGGGGGGACTAGCGGGAGGAGGAGAGCAGTTCTTC
TRBV5-1,TRBD1,-,TRBJ2-7,CASTEGTGLIYEQYF,TGCGCCAGCACGGAGGGGACAGGCCTAATCTACGAGCAGTACTTC
TRBV7-9,-,-,TRBJ2-1,CASSLELSTEYNEQFF,TGTGCCAGCAGCTTAGAGTTGAGTACGGAATACAATGAGCAGTTCTTC
TRBV5-1,TRBD2,-,TRBJ2-5,CASSLHSSGRAADQYF,TGCGCCAGCAGCCTGCACTCTAGCGGGAGGGCCGCGGACCAGTACTTC
TRBV30,TRBD1,-,TRBJ1-4,CAWNTDRVLTNEKLFF,TGTGCCTGGAATACGGACAGGGTATTAACTAATGAAAAACTGTTTTTT
TRBV9,TRBD2,-,TRBJ2-1,CASTKGRLAYDNEQFF,TGTGCCAGCACCAAGGGTAGACTAGCGTACGACAATGAGCAGTTCTTC
TRBV28,TRBD2,once,TRBJ2-1,CASSSNPGTSGQFF,TGTGCCAGCAGTTCAAACCCGGGGACTAGCGGGCAGTTCTTC
TRBV4-2,TRBD1,-,TRBJ1-5,CASSQGGQGSNQPQHF,TGTGCCAGCAGCCAAGGGGGACAGGGAAGTAATCAGCCCCAGCATTTT
TRBV15,-,-,TRBJ1-2,CATSRDHCYGYTF,TGTGCCACCAGCAGAGATCATTGCTATGGCTACACCTTC
TRBV18,-,-,TRBJ1-2,CASSPIQGLPSYGYTF,TGTGCCAGCTCACCGATTCAGGGCCTTCCCAGTTATGGCTACACCTTC
TRBV5-1,-,-,TRBJ1-1,CASSLVGDNAEAFF,TGCGCCAGCAGCTTGGTCGGGGATAACGCTGAAGCTTTCTTT
TRBV7-2,-,-,TRBJ2-7,CASSRGATSYEQYF,TGTGCCAGCAGTCGGGGGGCGACTTCCTACGAGCAGTACTTC
TRBV2,-,-,TRBJ2-7,CASSAGLGLYEQYF,TGTGCCAGCAGTGCGGGACTCGGCCTATACGAGCAGTACTTC
TRBV4-1,-,-,TRBJ2-1,CASSQGGLIADEQFF,TGCGCCAGCAGCCAAGGAGGACTGATTGCCGATGAGCAGTTCTTC
TRBV2,TRBD1,-,TRBJ1-4,CASSGSLQGGNEKLFF,TGTGCCAGCAGCGGTTCCTTACAGGGGGGAAATGAAAAACTGTTTTTT
TRBV4-1,-,-,TRBJ1-3,CASSQDSVSGNTIYF,TGCGCCAGCAGCCAAGACTCCGTCTCTGGAAACACCATATATTTT
TRBV7-3,-,-,TRBJ2-5,CASSLRGIGETQYF,TGTGCCAGCAGCTTAAGGGGTATCGGAGAGACCCAGTACTTC